The present TCR beta chain was sequenced within a study of beta chain features in type 1 diabetes. TCRB transcripts that were expressed got sequenced, as all of the isolated RNA had been reverse transcribed. Measured with immunoSEQ multiplex PCR; TCRdb has only the in-frame clones, and not every one. The sample shows 200,000 to 250,000 clones, roughly 9.6% of them seen only once. With 6 bases removed from V and 7 bases from J, the gap between germline ends came to 22 bases. In germline, CDR1 is SGHNT, CDR2 YYREEE (reference sequence). This CDR3 comprises 16 residues. A few counts support this clone. The chain is built from TRBV5-4 and TRBJ2-2; D might be TRBD1 (7 bases). Specimen: naive CD4+ T cells from blood. This sequence originates from a woman between 18 and 29 years old in good health. CDR3 coding DNA: TGTGCCAGCAACCCCGAGGGGGCGGGATCCCTCGGGGAGCTGTTTTTT. Encoded protein: CASNPEGAGSLGELFF.